This is a list of T cell receptor beta chains from one sample in a study of blood T cell repertoires in COVID-19. Data came from immunoSEQ multiplex PCR; TCRdb stores just in-frame clones and leaves some out. The sample lists roughly 220,000 clones, around 81% occurring once. Sequencing input: peripheral blood. The source of these receptors is a woman in her 30s who had recovered from COVID-19. Both conserved end residues are trimmed from each CDR3.

J,V,CDR3
TRBJ2-7,TRBV19,ASSIGEGGEKEVASYEQY
TRBJ1-1,TRBV28,ASSSQGGSLNTEAF
TRBJ1-1,TRBV12-5,ASGLLGTEAF
TRBJ2-5,TRBV19,ASSTRAREGQY
TRBJ2-7,TRBV14,ASSPQAYEQY
TRBJ2-3,TRBV27,ASSSPGLAGGGDTQY
TRBJ2-7,TRBV7-2,ASSFSLTSGIDEQY
TRBJ2-7,TRBV5-1,ASRPPTGPYEQY
TRBJ1-6,TRBV5-1,ASSLDVPGAGSSPLH
TRBJ2-7,TRBV30,AWGTRLSYEQY
TRBJ2-7,TRBV11-1,ASSLRGYEQY
TRBJ2-3,TRBV7-3,ASSPVAGGSTDTQY
TRBJ2-7,TRBV28,ASSAGLAGWEQY
TRBJ1-3,TRBV2,ASSSRAGRNTIY
TRBJ1-2,TRBV5-6,ASSFHFGYT
TRBJ2-1,TRBV6-5,ASSKADTPYNEQF
TRBJ2-5,TRBV5-1,ASSLASSQETQY
TRBJ2-1,TRBV3-1/TRBV3-2,ASSQRGGRDNEQF
TRBJ2-7,TRBV25-1,ASSGRYGPSSYEQY
TRBJ1-3,TRBV6-5,ASSYAPAVSGNTIY